The clone carrying this TCR beta chain has only a few counts. No antigen is known for it. This sample is part of a study of T-cell memory formation after mild COVID-19. Study-wide findings and caveats: Balance between CD4 and CD8 was seen in clones contracting day 15 to 85, and a CD4+ lean was seen in later expanders.

This CDR3 has 14 residues. The ends lost 6 bases at V and 9 bases at J; junction bases unmatched: 11. Per the germline V gene, CDR1 is SGHTA and CDR2 is FQGNSA. TCRdb redid the calling of the 5' RACE reads with MiXCR, one entry per CDR3 protein. The sample has hundreds of thousands of distinct CDR3 sequences; around a sixth are singletons. The source of this sequence is a man between 18 and 35 years old who had mild COVID-19 (a few samples of this study predate the infection). Cell type and time point are not known. The material sequenced was PBMCs or a T cell subset sorted from them (not recorded which). The chain links TRBV7-2 to TRBJ2-1; the match to TRBD2 covers 7 bases. In DNA, the CDR3 is TGTGCCAGCAGACCCGCCGGGACTACTAGTGAGCAGTTCTTC. Translating it yields CASRPAGTTSEQFF.